This T cell receptor beta chain was captured in a study of blood T cell repertoires in COVID-19. Study background: Donors in the United States, Italy and Spain gave samples during acute or convalescent COVID-19. PBMCs, B-cell-depleted T cells, or T cells provided the cDNA or gDNA that made up the material.

Original processing notes: Reference gene primer amplification gave nucleated cell count estimates. TCRdb's table, derived via immunoSEQ multiplex PCR, lists solely in-frame clones and lacks some. D and trimming come from the DNA, and the V and J calls and clone size come from that table. The data contain under 100,000 clones, roughly 77% of them singletons. CDR3 length: 11 amino acids. The germline CDR1 and CDR2 sequences are SEHNR and FQNEAQ (reference sequence). Trimming cost V 11 bases and J 8 bases; bases outside gene matches: 6. The table lists this clone with a few counts. The specimen was peripheral blood. This receptor was taken from a human donor in a cohort sampled during active COVID-19. J is TRBJ1-2 and V is TRBV7-9; 9 nucleotides match TRBD1. Written as DNA, the CDR3 is TGTGCCGAGAGGACAGGGGTCGGCTACACCTTC. Its protein is CAERTGVGYTF. Using reference TRBV7-9 and TRBJ1-2 for the parts outside the CDR3, the full variable domain is DTGVSQNPRHKITKRGQNVTFRCDPISEHNRLYWYRQTLGQGPEFLTYFQNEAQLEKSRLLSDRFSAERPKGSFSTLEIQRTEQGDSAMYLCAERTGVGYTFGSGTRLTVV.